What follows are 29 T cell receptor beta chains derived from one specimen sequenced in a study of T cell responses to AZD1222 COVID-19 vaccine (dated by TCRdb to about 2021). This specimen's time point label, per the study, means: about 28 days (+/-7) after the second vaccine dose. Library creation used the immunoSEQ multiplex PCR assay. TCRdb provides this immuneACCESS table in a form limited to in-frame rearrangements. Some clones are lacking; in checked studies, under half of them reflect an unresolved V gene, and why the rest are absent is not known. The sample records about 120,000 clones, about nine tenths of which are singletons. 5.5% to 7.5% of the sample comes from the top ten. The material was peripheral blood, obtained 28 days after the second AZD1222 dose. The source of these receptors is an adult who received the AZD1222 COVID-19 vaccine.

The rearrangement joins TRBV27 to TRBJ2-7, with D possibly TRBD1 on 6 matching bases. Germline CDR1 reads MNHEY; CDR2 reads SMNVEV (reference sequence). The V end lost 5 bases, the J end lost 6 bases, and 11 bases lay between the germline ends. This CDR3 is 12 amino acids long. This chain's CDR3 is CASSQTGAEQYF. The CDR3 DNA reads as TGTGCCAGCAGTCAGACAGGAGCCGAGCAGTACTTC.

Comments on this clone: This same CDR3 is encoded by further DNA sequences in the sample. The CDR3 nucleotides read TGCGCCAGCAGCCCTACCGACAGGGAAAAACTGTTTTTT. Translation: CASSPTDREKLFF. This chain links TRBV5-1 with TRBJ1-4; possibly TRBD1 for D (6 bases). The germline gives CDR1 SGHRS, CDR2 YFSETQ. V was pared by 4 bases and J by 8 bases, with 12 bases between. The CDR3 covers 13 residues.

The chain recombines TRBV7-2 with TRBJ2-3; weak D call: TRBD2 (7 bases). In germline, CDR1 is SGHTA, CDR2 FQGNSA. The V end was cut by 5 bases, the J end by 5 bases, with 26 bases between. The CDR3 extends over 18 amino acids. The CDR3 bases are TGTGCCAGCAGCCCCTCTGGACTGCGCGGGGGCCGGGGAGATACGCAGTATTTT. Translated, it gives CASSPSGLRGGRGDTQYF.

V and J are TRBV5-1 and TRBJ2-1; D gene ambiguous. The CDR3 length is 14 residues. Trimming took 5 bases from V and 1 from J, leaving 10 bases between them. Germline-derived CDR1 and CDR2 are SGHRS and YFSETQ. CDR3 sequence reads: CASRPGGSYNEQFF. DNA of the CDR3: TGCGCCAGCAGGCCGGGCGGATCCTACAATGAGCAGTTCTTC.

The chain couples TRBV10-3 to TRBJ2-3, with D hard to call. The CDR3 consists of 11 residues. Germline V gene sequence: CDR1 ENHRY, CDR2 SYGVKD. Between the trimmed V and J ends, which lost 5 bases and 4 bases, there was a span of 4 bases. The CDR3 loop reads CAISRADTQYF. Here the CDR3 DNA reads TGTGCCATCAGTAGAGCAGATACGCAGTATTTT.

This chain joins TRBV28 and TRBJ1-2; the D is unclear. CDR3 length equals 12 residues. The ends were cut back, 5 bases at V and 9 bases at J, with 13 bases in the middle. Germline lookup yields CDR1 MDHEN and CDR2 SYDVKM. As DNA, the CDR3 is TGTGCCAGCAGTCCCGGACCTTACCGCTACACCTTC. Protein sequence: CASSPGPYRYTF.

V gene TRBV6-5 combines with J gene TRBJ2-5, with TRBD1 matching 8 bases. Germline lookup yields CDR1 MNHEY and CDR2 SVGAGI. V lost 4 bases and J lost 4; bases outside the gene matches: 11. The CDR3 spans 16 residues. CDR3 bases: TGTGCCAGCAGTTCCCCGAACGGACAGGGCAGAGAGACCCAGTACTTC. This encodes CASSSPNGQGRETQYF.

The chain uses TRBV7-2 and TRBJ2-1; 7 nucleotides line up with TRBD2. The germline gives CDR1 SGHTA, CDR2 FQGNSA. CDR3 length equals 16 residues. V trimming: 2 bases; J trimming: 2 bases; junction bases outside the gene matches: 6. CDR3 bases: TGTGCCAGCAGCTTAATGGCGGGGGATGCCTACAATGAGCAGTTCTTC. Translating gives CASSLMAGDAYNEQFF.

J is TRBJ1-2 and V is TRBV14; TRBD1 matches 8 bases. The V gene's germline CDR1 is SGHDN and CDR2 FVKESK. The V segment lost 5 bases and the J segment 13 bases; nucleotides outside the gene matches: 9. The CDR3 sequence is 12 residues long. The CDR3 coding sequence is TGTGCCAGCAGCTGGGACAGGAGGGCCCGCACCTTC. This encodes CASSWDRRARTF.

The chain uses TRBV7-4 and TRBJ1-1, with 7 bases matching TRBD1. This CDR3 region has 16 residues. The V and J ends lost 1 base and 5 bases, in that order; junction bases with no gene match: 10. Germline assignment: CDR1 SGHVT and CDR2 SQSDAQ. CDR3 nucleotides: TGTGCCAGCAGCTTAGAGGGGGCGCAAATAAGAACTGAAGCTTTCTTT. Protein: CASSLEGAQIRTEAFF.

The CDR3 region has the DNA TGTGCCAGCAGGGGGACAAGGCACTATGGCTACACCTTC. This gives the protein CASRGTRHYGYTF. V usage is TRBV6-5 and J usage is TRBJ1-2; maybe TRBD1 (6 bases). With 6 bases removed from V and 3 bases from J, the gap between germline ends came to 11 bases. This CDR3 has 13 amino acids. Germline CDR1 is MNHEY and CDR2 is SVGAGI.

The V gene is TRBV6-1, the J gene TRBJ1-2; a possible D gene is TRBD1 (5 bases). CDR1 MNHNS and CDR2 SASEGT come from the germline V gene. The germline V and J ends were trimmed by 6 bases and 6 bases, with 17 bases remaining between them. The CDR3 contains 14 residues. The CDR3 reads CASRNMGEVNGYTF. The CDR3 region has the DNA TGTGCCAGCAGAAACATGGGGGAGGTGAATGGCTACACCTTC.

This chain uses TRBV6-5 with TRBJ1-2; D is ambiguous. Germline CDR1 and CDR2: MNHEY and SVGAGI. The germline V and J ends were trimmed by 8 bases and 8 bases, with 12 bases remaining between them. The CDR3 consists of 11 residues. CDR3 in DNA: TGTGCCAGCTACGGGATTAGCGGCTACACCTTC. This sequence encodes CASYGISGYTF.

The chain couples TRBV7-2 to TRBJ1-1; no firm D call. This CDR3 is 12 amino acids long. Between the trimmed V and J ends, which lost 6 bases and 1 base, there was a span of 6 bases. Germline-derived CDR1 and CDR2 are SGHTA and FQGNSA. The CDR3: CASSQGNTEAFF. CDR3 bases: TGTGCCAGCAGTCAAGGGAACACTGAAGCTTTCTTT.

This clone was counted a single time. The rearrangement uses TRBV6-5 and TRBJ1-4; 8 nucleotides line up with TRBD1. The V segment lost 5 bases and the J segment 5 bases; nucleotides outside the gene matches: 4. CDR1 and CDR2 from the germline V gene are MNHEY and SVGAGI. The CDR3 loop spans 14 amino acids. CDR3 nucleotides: TGTGCCAGCAGTCCCGGACAGGGCAATGAAAAACTGTTTTTT. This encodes CASSPGQGNEKLFF.

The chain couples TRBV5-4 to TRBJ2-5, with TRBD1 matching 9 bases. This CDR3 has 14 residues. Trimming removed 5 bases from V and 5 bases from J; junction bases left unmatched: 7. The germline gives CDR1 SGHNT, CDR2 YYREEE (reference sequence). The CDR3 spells CASRYRGRGETQYF. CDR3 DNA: TGTGCCAGCAGGTACAGGGGGCGCGGGGAGACCCAGTACTTC.

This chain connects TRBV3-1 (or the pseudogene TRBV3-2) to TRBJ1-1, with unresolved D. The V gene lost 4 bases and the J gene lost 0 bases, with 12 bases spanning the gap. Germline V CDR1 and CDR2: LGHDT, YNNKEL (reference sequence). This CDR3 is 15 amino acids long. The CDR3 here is CASSRTDLMNTEAFF. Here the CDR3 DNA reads TGTGCCAGCAGCCGGACGGACCTAATGAACACTGAAGCTTTCTTT.

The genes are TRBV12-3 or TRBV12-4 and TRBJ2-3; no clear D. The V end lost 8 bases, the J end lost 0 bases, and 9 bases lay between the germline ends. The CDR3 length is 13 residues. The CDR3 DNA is TGTGCCAGCTGCTTGCAAAGCACAGATACGCAGTATTTT. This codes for CASCLQSTDTQYF.

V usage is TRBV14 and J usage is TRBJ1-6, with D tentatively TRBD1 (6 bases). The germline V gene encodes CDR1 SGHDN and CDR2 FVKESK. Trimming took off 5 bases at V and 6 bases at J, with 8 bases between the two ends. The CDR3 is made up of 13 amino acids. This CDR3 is CASSWDTNSPLHF. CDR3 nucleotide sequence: TGTGCCAGCAGCTGGGACACTAATTCACCCCTCCACTTT.

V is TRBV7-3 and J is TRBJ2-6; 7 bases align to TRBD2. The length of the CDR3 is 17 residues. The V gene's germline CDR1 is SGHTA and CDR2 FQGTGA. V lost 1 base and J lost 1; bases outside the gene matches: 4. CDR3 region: CASSLKGEGSGANVLTF. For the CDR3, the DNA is TGTGCCAGCAGCTTAAAAGGGGAGGGGTCTGGGGCCAACGTCCTGACTTTC.

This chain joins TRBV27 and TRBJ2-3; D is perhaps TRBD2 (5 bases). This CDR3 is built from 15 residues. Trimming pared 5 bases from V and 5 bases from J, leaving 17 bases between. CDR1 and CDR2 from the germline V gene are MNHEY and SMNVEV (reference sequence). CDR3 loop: CASSQLDFSRDTQYF. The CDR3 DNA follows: TGTGCCAGCAGTCAATTGGACTTCTCCCGAGATACGCAGTATTTT.

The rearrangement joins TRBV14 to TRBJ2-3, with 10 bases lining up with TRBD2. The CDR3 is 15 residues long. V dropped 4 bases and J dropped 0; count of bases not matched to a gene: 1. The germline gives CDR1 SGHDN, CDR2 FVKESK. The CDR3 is CASSRTSGSTDTQYF. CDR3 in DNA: TGTGCCAGCAGCCGGACTAGCGGAAGCACAGATACGCAGTATTTT. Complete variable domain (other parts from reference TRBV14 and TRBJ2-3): EAGVTQFPSHSVIEKGQTVTLRCDPISGHDNLYWYRRVMGKEIKFLLHFVKESKQDESGMPNNRFLAERTGGTYSTLKVQPAELEDSGVYFCASSRTSGSTDTQYFGPGTRLTVL.

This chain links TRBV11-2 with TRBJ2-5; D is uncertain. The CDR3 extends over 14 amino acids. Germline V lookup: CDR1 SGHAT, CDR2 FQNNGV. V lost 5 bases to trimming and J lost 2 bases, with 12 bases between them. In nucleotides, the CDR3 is TGTGCCAGCAGCCCCCCGGGCCAGCAAGAGACCCAGTACTTC. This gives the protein CASSPPGQQETQYF.

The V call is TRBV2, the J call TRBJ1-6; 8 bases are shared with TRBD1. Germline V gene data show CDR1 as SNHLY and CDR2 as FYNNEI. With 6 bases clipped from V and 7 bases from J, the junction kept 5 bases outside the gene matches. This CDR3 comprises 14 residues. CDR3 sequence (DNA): TGTGCCAGCAGCCTCGGACAGGGAAATTCACCCCTCCACTTT. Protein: CASSLGQGNSPLHF. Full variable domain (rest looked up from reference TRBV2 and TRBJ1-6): EPEVTQTPSHQVTQMGQEVILRCVPISNHLYFYWYRQILGQKVEFLVSFYNNEISEKSEIFDDQFSVERPDGSNFTLKIRSTKLEDSAMYFCASSLGQGNSPLHFGNGTRLTVT.

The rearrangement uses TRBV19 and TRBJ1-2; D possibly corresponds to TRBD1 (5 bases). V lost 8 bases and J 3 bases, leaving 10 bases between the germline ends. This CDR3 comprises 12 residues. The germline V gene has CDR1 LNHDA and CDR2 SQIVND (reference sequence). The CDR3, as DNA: TGTGCCAGTGTGGGACGCGACTATGGCTACACCTTC. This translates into CASVGRDYGYTF.

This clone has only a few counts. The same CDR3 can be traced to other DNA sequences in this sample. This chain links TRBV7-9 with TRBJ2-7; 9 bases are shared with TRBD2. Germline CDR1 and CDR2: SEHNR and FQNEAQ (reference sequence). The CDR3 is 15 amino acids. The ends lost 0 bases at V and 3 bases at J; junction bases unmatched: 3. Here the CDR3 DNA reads TGTGCCAGCAGCTTAGCAGCGGGGGGCCTCTACGAGCAGTACTTC. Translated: CASSLAAGGLYEQYF.

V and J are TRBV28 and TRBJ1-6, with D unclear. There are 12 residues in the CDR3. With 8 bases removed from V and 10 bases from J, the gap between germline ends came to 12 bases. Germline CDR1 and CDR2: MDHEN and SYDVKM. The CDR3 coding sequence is TGTGCCAGCTGCGCTTCGGCCTCACCCCTCCACTTT. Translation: CASCASASPLHF.

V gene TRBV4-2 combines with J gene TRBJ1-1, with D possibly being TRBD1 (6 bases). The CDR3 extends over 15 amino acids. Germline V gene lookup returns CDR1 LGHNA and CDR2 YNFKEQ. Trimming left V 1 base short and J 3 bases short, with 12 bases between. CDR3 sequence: CASSQVNRVDTEAFF. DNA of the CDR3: TGTGCCAGCAGCCAAGTTAACAGGGTAGACACTGAAGCTTTCTTT.

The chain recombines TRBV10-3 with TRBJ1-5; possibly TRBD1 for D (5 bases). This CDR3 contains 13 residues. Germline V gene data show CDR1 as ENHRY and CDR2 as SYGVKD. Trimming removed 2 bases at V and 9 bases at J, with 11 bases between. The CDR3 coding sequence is TGTGCCATCAGTGAGGCAGGGTTAACGCCCCAGCATTTT. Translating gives CAISEAGLTPQHF.